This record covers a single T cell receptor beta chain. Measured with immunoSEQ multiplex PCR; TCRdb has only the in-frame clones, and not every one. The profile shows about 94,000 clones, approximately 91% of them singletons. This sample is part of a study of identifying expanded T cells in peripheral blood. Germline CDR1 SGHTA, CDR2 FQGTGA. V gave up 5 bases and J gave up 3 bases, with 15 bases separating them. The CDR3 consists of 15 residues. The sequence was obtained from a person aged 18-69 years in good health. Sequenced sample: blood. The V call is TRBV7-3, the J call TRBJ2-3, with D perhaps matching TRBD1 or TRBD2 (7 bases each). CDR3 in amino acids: CASSPQGGWTDTQYF. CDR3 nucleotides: TGTGCCAGCAGCCCCCAGGGGGGGTGGACAGATACGCAGTATTTT.